This TCR beta chain originates from a study of regulatory T cells in long-lasting Graves disease. Described time point: persistent/refractory GD, antithyroid drugs over 5 years with positive TRAb. PBMCs provided the RNA from which the TCR library was made. Assembly of TCR beta libraries relied on iRepertoire HTBI primers together with Arm-PCR of CDR3 regions. TCRdb analysed the multiplex PCR reads with MiXCR anew, one entry per CDR3 protein. The table has about 470,000 distinct CDR3 sequences, roughly 20% seen once. In this sample, this clonotype turned up a few times. The source material was peripheral blood mononuclear cells (PBMCs), sampled when the disease was refractory, from a patient treated with antithyroid drugs. This TCR was recovered from a female donor with Graves disease.

CDR3 DNA sequence: TGTGCCAGCAGCTTAAACAGACGCGAGACCCAGTACTTC. Translation gives CASSLNRRETQYF. This chain connects TRBV7-2 to TRBJ2-5, with D uncertain. The CDR3 covers 13 residues. Looked up from germline, CDR1 is SGHTA and CDR2 is FQGNSA. Between the trimmed V and J ends, which lost 2 bases and 5 bases, there was a span of 9 bases. The full variable domain, completed using reference TRBV7-2 and TRBJ2-5, is GAGVSQSPSNKVTEKGKDVELRCDPISGHTALYWYRQSLGQGLEFLIYFQGNSAPDKSGLPSDRFSAERTGGSVSTLTIQRTQQEDSAVYLCASSLNRRETQYFGPGTRLLVL.